This T cell receptor (beta chain) was identified in a study of T-cell memory formation after mild COVID-19. Study information: Clusters of TCRs were largely donor specific.

General observations from the study: Clones shrinking from day 15 to 85 showed even CD4/CD8 mixes; later expanders tilted CD4+. Some SARS-CoV-2-responding clones were already detected in memory before infection.

This clonotype was seen only a few times. Its antigen is unknown. V shed 5 bases and J shed 2 bases, with 13 bases lying between them. The CDR3 sequence is 14 residues long. Constant-segment primers were used for 5'RACE, and the resulting TCR alpha and TCR beta cDNA libraries carried sample barcodes and UMIs. TCRdb ran MiXCR on the 5' RACE reads and lists one entry per CDR3 protein. The top ten clones hold about an eighth of a sample with about 450,000 distinct CDR3 sequences, more than 20% of them seen once. The specimen was PBMCs or a T cell subset sorted from them (not recorded which). The V gene is TRBV12-3 or TRBV12-4, the J gene TRBJ2-7; no firm D call. The receptor comes from an adult woman who had mild COVID-19 (a few samples of this study predate the infection). Cell type and time point are not known. The CDR3 here is CASSISSHAYEQYF. The CDR3 nucleotides read TGTGCCAGCAGTATCTCAAGCCATGCCTACGAGCAGTACTTC.